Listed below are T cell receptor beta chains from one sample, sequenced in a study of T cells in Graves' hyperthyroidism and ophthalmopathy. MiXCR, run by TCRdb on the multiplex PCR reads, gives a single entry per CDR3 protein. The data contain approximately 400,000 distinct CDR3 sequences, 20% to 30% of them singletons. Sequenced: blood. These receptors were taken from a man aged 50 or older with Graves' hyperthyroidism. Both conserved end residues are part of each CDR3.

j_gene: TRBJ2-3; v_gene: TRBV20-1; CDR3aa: CSARTARGDTQYF
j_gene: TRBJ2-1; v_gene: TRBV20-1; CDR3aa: CSARDLVGEVGYNEQFF
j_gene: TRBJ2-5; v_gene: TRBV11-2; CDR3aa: CASTPGETQYF
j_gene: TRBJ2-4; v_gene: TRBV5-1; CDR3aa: CASSLEWGAKNIQYF
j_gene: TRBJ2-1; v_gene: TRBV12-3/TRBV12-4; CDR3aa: CASSQLAINEQFF
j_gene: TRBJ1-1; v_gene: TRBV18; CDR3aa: CASSPVENEAFF
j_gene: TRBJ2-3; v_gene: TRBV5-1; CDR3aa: CASSPFGDTDTQYF
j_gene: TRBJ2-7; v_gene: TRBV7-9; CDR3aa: CASSLATRGHEQYF
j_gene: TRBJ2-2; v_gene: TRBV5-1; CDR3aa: CASSFQGNTGELFF
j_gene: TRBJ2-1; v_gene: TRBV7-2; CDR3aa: CASSSGLAVVDEQFF
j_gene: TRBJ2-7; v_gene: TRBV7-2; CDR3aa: CASSPVGTTRYEQYF
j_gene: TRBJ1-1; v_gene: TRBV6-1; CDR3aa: CASSEEEAFF
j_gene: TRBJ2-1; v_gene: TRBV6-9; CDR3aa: CASSYAGTSGINEQFF
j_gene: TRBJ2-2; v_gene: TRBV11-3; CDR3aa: CASIIGNTGELFF
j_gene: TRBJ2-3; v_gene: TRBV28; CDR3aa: CASSSSKAGGQDTQYF
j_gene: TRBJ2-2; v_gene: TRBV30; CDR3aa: CARELAGGRTGELFF
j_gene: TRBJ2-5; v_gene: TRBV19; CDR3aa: CASSIGGMGETQYF
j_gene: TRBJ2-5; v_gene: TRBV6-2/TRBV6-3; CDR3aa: CASSYSILAGERETQYF
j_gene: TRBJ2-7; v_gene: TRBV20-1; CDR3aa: CSASRGSGEYEQYF
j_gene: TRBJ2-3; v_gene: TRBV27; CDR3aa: CTSRLEFSTDTQYF
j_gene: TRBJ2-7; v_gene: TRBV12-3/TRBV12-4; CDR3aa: CASSLLQGGPYEQYF
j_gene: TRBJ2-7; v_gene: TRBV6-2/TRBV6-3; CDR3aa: CASSYSQAGGGTRQYF